This T cell receptor beta chain was found in a study of T cell repertoires in cytomegalovirus infection (dated by TCRdb to 2018 to 2020). As for the study more broadly: Peptide stimulations targeted recently identified HLA-C-restricted CMV epitopes, whose presentation resists viral immunomodulation, together with well-studied HLA-B-restricted epitopes. The HLA type of each donor mattered for the analysis, because public TCR beta signatures pointed to carriage of CMV infection along with the matching HLA type. Study-wide conclusions, independent of this receptor: Carriers of CMV infection plus the relevant HLA type were discriminated by the cumulative frequency of public TCR beta family members in the study cohort and in an independent roughly 370-donor cohort. The ex vivo response was dominated by HLA-C-restricted CMV-specific TCR beta clonotypes, which also provided the single most frequent clonotype in two of eight donors.

The cysteine opens and the phenylalanine closes a CDR3 of 13 amino acids. Just CDR3 DNA is preserved here, 39 bases in frame from base 1. CDR1 is given as SGHVS and CDR2 as FQNEAQ, both from the germline V gene. V is shortened by 3 bases, J by 5 bases, and the region joining them spans 8 bases. Reads for this sample came from an Illumina HiSeq 1500. TCRdb trimmed public reads at Q25 via fastp, called clones via MiXCR and kept in-frame beta chains. Rows matching on CDR3 protein sequence are summarized as one entry with the most common DNA and genes. The sample records 62,000 or so distinct CDR3 sequences, around 20% of which are singletons. The top ten clones comprise about 69% of the sample. Concerning this clonotype: Its antigen specificity is not known. Base qualities are not provided; no much larger clone lies one nucleotide away.

The treatment or condition label here, explained by the study, means: in vitro stimulation with specific CMV peptide epitopes to enrich CMV-specific T cells. The sample consisted of CD8+ T cells from cultured PBMCs, taken from culture after CMV antigen stimulation. This clonotype was sampled from a human donor in good health (CMV status not recorded). Some clones in this sample may be carry-over from other donors' samples. The V and J segments used are TRBV7-8 and TRBJ2-1; the D element could tentatively be TRBD1 or TRBD2, as 5 bases agree for each. Here the CDR3 is given as CASSFGDHNEQFF. The DNA is as follows: TGTGCCAGCAGCTTCGGGGACCACAATGAGCAGTTCTTC.